This entry describes one T cell receptor (beta chain). Its antigen is not known. A junction end diverges from the germline sequence, so it may reflect a read error. The use of a sample-barcoded 5' primer and a J-beta primer mix characterized a second PCR of roughly 7 to 11 cycles. Sequencing of every sample gave 2.5 million or more CDR3-containing paired-end reads. In TCRdb, the 5' RACE reads were re-called with MiXCR into one record per CDR3 protein. This sample has over 1.5 million distinct CDR3 sequences, with around 50% found just once. The record originates from a study of blood T cells in healthy people across ages. Regarding the study as a whole: Roughly linear age-related decline in beta diversity appeared, significant by age about 40. Higher naive T cell percentage went strongly together with higher TCR beta diversity.

Germline CDR1 MGHRA, CDR2 YSYEKL. This CDR3 contains 16 residues. The receptor's source is a woman in her thirties or forties in good health. Sequencing input: blood. J is TRBJ2-1 and V is TRBV4-1; TRBD2 matches 11 bases. The CDR3 sequence: CASSQLGLAVYNEQLF. The CDR3 nucleotides are TGCGCCAGCAGCCAGCTGGGACTAGCGGTCTACAATGAGCAGTTGTTC.